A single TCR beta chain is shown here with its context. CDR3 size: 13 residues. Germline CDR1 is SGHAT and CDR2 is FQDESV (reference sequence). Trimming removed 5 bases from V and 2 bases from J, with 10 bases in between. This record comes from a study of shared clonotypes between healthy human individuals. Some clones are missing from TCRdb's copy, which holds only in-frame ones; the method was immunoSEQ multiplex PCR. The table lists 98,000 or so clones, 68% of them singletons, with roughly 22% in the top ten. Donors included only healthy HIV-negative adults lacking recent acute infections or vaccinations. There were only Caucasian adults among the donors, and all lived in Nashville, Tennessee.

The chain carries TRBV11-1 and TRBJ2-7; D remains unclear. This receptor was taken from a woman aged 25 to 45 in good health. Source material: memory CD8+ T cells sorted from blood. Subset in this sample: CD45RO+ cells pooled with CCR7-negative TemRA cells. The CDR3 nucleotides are TGTGCCAGCAGCCTCCATTTGGCCTACGAGCAGTACTTC. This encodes CASSLHLAYEQYF.